This TCR beta chain was documented in a study of Ad26.COV2.S vaccination and SARS-CoV-2 variants. At the level of the study: The donor belonged to the COV1001 Ad26.COV2.S trial arm. Ad26.COV2.S, an intramuscular injection, was given once or twice 56 days apart. Study-wide findings and caveats: Greater spike-specific TCR breadth was seen in vaccine recipients than in placebo recipients. Reportedly, spike-specific CD8+ and CD4+ T cell responses achieved substantial breadth once vaccination had taken place.

Sequencing used immunoSEQ multiplex PCR; TCRdb keeps in-frame clones, though not all of them. This sample has about 350,000 clones; about 89% occur once, and the top ten carry 5%. On this clone: The antigen is unknown.

Regarding treatment: some 20 received Ad26.COV2.S at low or high dose, single or two shots; about 5 received placebo; per-sample allocation not given. Following the first vaccine or placebo injection, samples were taken on day 63. This TCR came from a person between 18 and 59 years old who received the Ad26.COV2.S COVID-19 vaccine or a placebo. Sequenced here: peripheral blood, sampled in a trial of Ad26.COV2.S vaccine versus placebo.

The CDR3 DNA sequence: TGTGCCAGCAGCATCCAGCTGGACAGGGACACTGAAGCTTTCTTT. Protein sequence: CASSIQLDRDTEAFF. The rearrangement uses TRBV11-2 and TRBJ1-1; 8 nucleotides match TRBD1. This CDR3 is 15 amino acids long. V shed 5 bases and J 3 bases; nucleotides not matched to a gene: 8. Germline V gene lookup returns CDR1 SGHAT and CDR2 FQNNGV.